A selection of T cell receptor beta chains follows, all from one sample in a study of OX40 agonist ivuxolimab in advanced cancers. TCRdb's copy holds only in-frame clones and misses some; the assay was immunoSEQ multiplex PCR. The sample holds 100,000 or so clones, 89% seen once. Sequenced material: CD4+ or CD8+ T cells sorted from blood, taken in a trial of the OX40 agonist ivuxolimab. The source of these receptors is an adult with an advanced solid tumor such as melanoma, head and neck, liver or kidney cancer. Both conserved end residues are part of each CDR3. A D gene is named only where the DNA matches it firmly. The size field is filled for only some rows; it gives once, few, many or a size class.

abundance | d_gene | j_gene | v_gene | CDR3nt | CDR3aa
- | - | TRBJ2-1 | TRBV4-1 | TGCGCCAGCAGCCAAGGACAGCAACCCTACAATGAGCAGTTCTTC | CASSQGQQPYNEQFF
- | - | TRBJ1-5 | TRBV7-6 | TGTGCCAGCAGCCTGAGCTCAGGGTATAGCAATCAGCCCCAGCATTTT | CASSLSSGYSNQPQHF
- | TRBD1 | TRBJ2-7 | TRBV5-1 | TGCGCCAGCAGCATCCCCGGGACAGGGATCTACGAGCAGTACTTC | CASSIPGTGIYEQYF
- | TRBD1 | TRBJ1-2 | TRBV19 | TGTGCCAGTAGTCCCACACTGGGACAGGGGACCTATGGCTACACCTTC | CASSPTLGQGTYGYTF
- | - | TRBJ1-3 | TRBV9 | TGTGCCAGCAGCGTAGCCCCAACGGGGTCCTCTGGAAACACCATATATTTT | CASSVAPTGSSGNTIYF
- | - | TRBJ2-2 | TRBV7-8 | TGTGCCAGCAGCTTAGAGGTTAACACCGGGGAGCTGTTTTTT | CASSLEVNTGELFF
- | - | TRBJ1-2 | TRBV5-1 | TGCGCCAGCAGCTTGGCCGATCGGGGACAAACGGGCTACACCTTC | CASSLADRGQTGYTF
- | - | TRBJ2-4 | TRBV5-4 | TGTGCCAGCAGCCGAGCCGGGACGGTAGCCAAAAACATTCAGTACTTC | CASSRAGTVAKNIQYF
- | - | TRBJ2-1 | TRBV11-2 | TGTGCCAGCAGCTCTCGGACCGGGGGCGAAGGGTTCTTC | CASSSRTGGEGFF
once | - | TRBJ2-7 | TRBV18 | TGTGCCAGCTCCGACGCCTACGAGCAGTACTTC | CASSDAYEQYF
few | - | TRBJ2-3 | TRBV9 | TGTGCCAGCAGCGACGGGCTGACTTCCGCTACGCAGTATTTT | CASSDGLTSATQYF
- | TRBD2 | TRBJ2-1 | TRBV11-2 | TGTGCCAGCAGCCGTTCCCCCGGGGGGAATGAGCAGTTCTTC | CASSRSPGGNEQFF
- | - | TRBJ1-5 | TRBV6-1 | TGTGCCAGCAGGGAGTGGGCCCAGCCCCAGCATTTT | CASREWAQPQHF
- | - | TRBJ2-3 | TRBV5-1 | TGCGCCAGCAGCTTGGGTCTACTCGGAGCCACAGATACGCAGTATTTT | CASSLGLLGATDTQYF
- | - | TRBJ1-1 | TRBV7-2 | TGTGCCAGCAGCTTGACATGGGGGAGCACTGAAGCTTTCTTT | CASSLTWGSTEAFF
- | - | TRBJ1-1 | TRBV2 | TGTGCCAGCAGTGGCACAGGGTCGACGGCTTTCTTT | CASSGTGSTAFF
- | - | TRBJ1-2 | TRBV28 | TGTGCCAGCAGGTACCCAGGGATTAACTATGGCTACACCTTC | CASRYPGINYGYTF
- | - | TRBJ2-3 | TRBV7-9 | TGTGCCAGCAGCCCTGGGACTCGCACAGATACGCAGTATTTT | CASSPGTRTDTQYF
- | - | TRBJ2-1 | TRBV5-1 | TGCGCCAGCAGCGTGCGCCAGGGATATGAGCAGTTCTTC | CASSVRQGYEQFF
- | - | TRBJ2-5 | TRBV18 | TGTGCCAGCTCACCACTCTCAGAGACCCAGTACTTC | CASSPLSETQYF
- | - | TRBJ2-7 | TRBV14 | TGTGCCAGCAGGGGCGGGACCTTGGGGCAGTACTTC | CASRGGTLGQYF
- | - | TRBJ1-3 | TRBV5-1 | TGCGCCAGCAGCTTGGAATCTGGAAACACCATATATTTT | CASSLESGNTIYF
- | - | TRBJ2-3 | TRBV29-1 | TGCAGCGTTGGGGGGCGGCGCACAGATACGCAGTATTTT | CSVGGRRTDTQYF
- | - | TRBJ2-7 | TRBV29-1 | TGCAGCGTTGTTTCGCGAGGAACCTCCTACGAGCAGTACTTC | CSVVSRGTSYEQYF